A single T cell receptor beta chain is shown here with its context. Assay: immunoSEQ multiplex PCR; the TCRdb copy retains only in-frame clones and omits some. The repertoire holds more than 55,000 clones, with 85% to 95% as singletons. This sample is drawn from a study of technical replicates of blood from a handful of donors. The CDR3 spans 16 residues. The V end lost 1 base, the J end lost 5 bases, and 17 bases lay between the germline ends. Germline values: CDR1 LGHNA, CDR2 YNFKEQ. Input material: T cells isolated from PBMCs. The source of this sequence is a human donor in good health. The chain recombines TRBV4-2 with TRBJ2-5, with D perhaps matching TRBD1 (6 bases). CDR3 sequence (DNA): TGTGCCAGCAGCCAAGTCGTACAGGGAGCTCAGGAGACCCAGTACTTC. Protein sequence: CASSQVVQGAQETQYF.